Listed here are 2 T cell receptor beta chains from one sample, sequenced in a study of blood T cell repertoires in COVID-19. Profiling relied on immunoSEQ multiplex PCR, and the TCRdb table lists in-frame clones only, not all of them. The repertoire holds about 210,000 clones, with around 83% as singletons. The sequenced sample was PBMCs or T cells enriched from blood (not recorded which). The receptors originated from a woman between 35 and 50 years old in a cohort exposed to, infected with or recovered from COVID-19 (not recorded which).

V usage is TRBV5-1 and J usage is TRBJ1-4; a possible D gene is TRBD1 (6 bases). Deletions cut 1 base from V and 5 bases from J, with 9 bases between. Germline V CDR1 and CDR2: SGHRS, YFSETQ. The CDR3 contains 14 residues. The CDR3 nucleotides are TGCGCCAGCAGCTTGACAGGGCTCAATGAAAAACTGTTTTTT. This gives the protein CASSLTGLNEKLFF.

In this sample, this clone turned up a few times. The chain uses TRBV27 and TRBJ1-5, with a tentative D call TRBD1 (5 bases). Trimming stripped 4 bases from V and 0 bases from J, with 13 bases between. The V gene's germline CDR1 is MNHEY and CDR2 SMNVEV (reference sequence). The CDR3 consists of 16 residues. Written as DNA, the CDR3 is TGTGCCAGCAGTTCGTCCCTGGGGGGTAGCAATCAGCCCCAGCATTTT. Translating it yields CASSSSLGGSNQPQHF.